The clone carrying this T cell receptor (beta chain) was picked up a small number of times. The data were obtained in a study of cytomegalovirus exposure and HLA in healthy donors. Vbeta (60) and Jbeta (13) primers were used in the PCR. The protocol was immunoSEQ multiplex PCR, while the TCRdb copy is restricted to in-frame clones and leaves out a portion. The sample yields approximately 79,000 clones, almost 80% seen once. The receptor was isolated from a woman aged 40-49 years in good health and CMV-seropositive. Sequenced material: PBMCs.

In DNA form, the CDR3 reads TGTGCCAGCAGCCCCTCCCGTGCGGGTTCGGCGCGGTACAATGAGCAGTTCTTC. Amino acid sequence: CASSPSRAGSARYNEQFF. The rearrangement joins TRBV7-8 to TRBJ2-1; a possible D gene is TRBD2 (5 bases). This CDR3 comprises 18 residues. V gave up 5 bases and J gave up 4 bases, with 24 bases separating them. Germline CDR1 SGHVS, CDR2 FQNEAQ.